This is a list of T cell receptor beta chains from one sample in a study of T cell responses to AZD1222 COVID-19 vaccine. Using immunoSEQ multiplex PCR, the repertoire was profiled, and TCRdb retains in-frame clones only, with some absent. The table includes some 280,000 clones, 90% to 95% detected once. The sequencing here drew on peripheral blood, taken 28 days after the second AZD1222 dose. All receptors derive from an adult who received the AZD1222 COVID-19 vaccine. CDR3s include the opening cysteine and the closing phenylalanine or tryptophan. The order of the fields is clone size, D gene, V gene, J gene, CDR3 protein, CDR3 DNA. A D gene is named only where the DNA matches it firmly. Clone sizes are given selectively: once, few, many, or a class where the clone is expanded.

clone_size: once; d_call: .; v_call: TRBV2; j_call: TRBJ1-2; cdr3_aa: CASSATSGHGYTF; cdr3_nt: TGTGCCAGCAGTGCGACCAGCGGCCATGGCTACACCTTC
clone_size: .; d_call: .; v_call: TRBV20-1; j_call: TRBJ2-1; cdr3_aa: CSARTESEQFF; cdr3_nt: TGCAGTGCTAGGACTGAGAGTGAGCAGTTCTTC
clone_size: .; d_call: .; v_call: TRBV25-1; j_call: TRBJ2-7; cdr3_aa: CASGESSYEQYF; cdr3_nt: TGTGCCAGCGGGGAAAGCTCCTACGAGCAGTACTTC
clone_size: .; d_call: .; v_call: TRBV5-6; j_call: TRBJ1-5; cdr3_aa: CASSFGGRAAQPQHF; cdr3_nt: TGTGCCAGCAGCTTCGGAGGAAGGGCGGCCCAGCCCCAGCATTTT
clone_size: .; d_call: TRBD1; v_call: TRBV9; j_call: TRBJ1-6; cdr3_aa: CASSVGTGANSPLHF; cdr3_nt: TGTGCCAGCAGCGTCGGGACAGGGGCTAATTCACCCCTCCACTTT
clone_size: .; d_call: TRBD1; v_call: TRBV5-6; j_call: TRBJ1-1; cdr3_aa: CASSFSGGTEAFF; cdr3_nt: TGTGCCAGCAGCTTCTCAGGGGGCACTGAAGCTTTCTTT
clone_size: .; d_call: .; v_call: TRBV3-1/TRBV3-2; j_call: TRBJ1-2; cdr3_aa: CASSSHRARYTF; cdr3_nt: TGTGCCAGCAGCTCACACAGGGCCCGCTACACCTTC
clone_size: once; d_call: .; v_call: TRBV6-5; j_call: TRBJ1-4; cdr3_aa: CASNLNEKLFF; cdr3_nt: TGTGCCTCGAATCTAAATGAAAAACTGTTTTTT
clone_size: few; d_call: TRBD2; v_call: TRBV7-7; j_call: TRBJ2-2; cdr3_aa: CASSFSGDTGELFF; cdr3_nt: TGTGCTAGCAGCTTTAGCGGGGACACCGGGGAGCTGTTTTTT
clone_size: .; d_call: .; v_call: TRBV19; j_call: TRBJ2-5; cdr3_aa: CASSTTTGLVKTQYF; cdr3_nt: TGTGCCAGTAGTACCACTACAGGGTTGGTTAAGACCCAGTACTTC
clone_size: .; d_call: .; v_call: TRBV29-1; j_call: TRBJ2-3; cdr3_aa: CSGSGASSTDTQYF; cdr3_nt: TGCAGCGGCAGTGGTGCCTCTAGCACAGATACGCAGTATTTT
clone_size: .; d_call: .; v_call: TRBV18; j_call: TRBJ2-7; cdr3_aa: CASSPVLGPEQYF; cdr3_nt: TGTGCCAGCTCACCAGTGCTGGGCCCCGAGCAGTACTTC
clone_size: .; d_call: .; v_call: TRBV2; j_call: TRBJ2-1; cdr3_aa: CASSLSGLGANEQFF; cdr3_nt: TGTGCCAGCAGTCTGTCCGGGCTAGGGGCGAATGAGCAGTTCTTC
clone_size: .; d_call: .; v_call: TRBV5-1; j_call: TRBJ2-7; cdr3_aa: CASSLEGYEQYF; cdr3_nt: TGCGCCAGCAGCTTGGAAGGCTACGAGCAGTACTTC
clone_size: .; d_call: TRBD1; v_call: TRBV6-6; j_call: TRBJ1-2; cdr3_aa: CASSYGDRGTNYGYTF; cdr3_nt: TGTGCCAGCAGTTACGGGGACAGGGGGACTAACTATGGCTACACCTTC
clone_size: .; d_call: TRBD2; v_call: TRBV5-1; j_call: TRBJ2-7; cdr3_aa: CASRGVAGVYEQYF; cdr3_nt: TGCGCCAGTCGGGGTGTAGCGGGAGTTTACGAGCAGTACTTC
clone_size: .; d_call: .; v_call: TRBV3-1/TRBV3-2; j_call: TRBJ2-1; cdr3_aa: CASSPRAGGEQFF; cdr3_nt: TGTGCCAGCAGCCCCCGTGCAGGCGGTGAGCAGTTCTTC
clone_size: once; d_call: .; v_call: TRBV18; j_call: TRBJ2-5; cdr3_aa: CASSPPTSRETQYF; cdr3_nt: TGTGCCAGCTCACCACCTACCTCCCGAGAGACCCAGTACTTC
clone_size: .; d_call: .; v_call: TRBV4-3; j_call: TRBJ2-7; cdr3_aa: CASSQVRSSEQYF; cdr3_nt: TGCGCCAGCAGCCAAGTCAGGTCCAGCGAGCAGTACTTC
clone_size: once; d_call: TRBD1; v_call: TRBV28; j_call: TRBJ1-1; cdr3_aa: CASRTGGRGAFF; cdr3_nt: TGTGCCAGCCGAACAGGGGGCAGGGGTGCTTTCTTT
clone_size: .; d_call: TRBD2; v_call: TRBV2; j_call: TRBJ2-7; cdr3_aa: CASCGLAVYEQYF; cdr3_nt: TGTGCCAGCTGTGGACTAGCGGTCTACGAGCAGTACTTC
clone_size: .; d_call: .; v_call: TRBV10-3; j_call: TRBJ1-5; cdr3_aa: CAITGQTDQPQHF; cdr3_nt: TGTGCCATCACCGGACAGACCGATCAGCCCCAGCATTTT
clone_size: .; d_call: TRBD1; v_call: TRBV30; j_call: TRBJ2-7; cdr3_aa: CAWRRKGGNEQYF; cdr3_nt: TGTGCCTGGAGGAGGAAAGGGGGCAACGAGCAGTACTTC
clone_size: .; d_call: .; v_call: TRBV15; j_call: TRBJ2-3; cdr3_aa: CATSTTGGHTQYF; cdr3_nt: TGTGCCACCAGCACCACCGGGGGCCATACGCAGTATTTT
clone_size: .; d_call: .; v_call: TRBV6-5; j_call: TRBJ1-2; cdr3_aa: CASSYSSNYGYTF; cdr3_nt: TGTGCCAGCAGTTACTCTTCTAACTATGGCTACACCTTC
clone_size: .; d_call: TRBD1; v_call: TRBV5-1; j_call: TRBJ2-7; cdr3_aa: CASSPDRADEQYF; cdr3_nt: TGCGCCAGCAGCCCCGACAGGGCAGACGAGCAGTACTTC
clone_size: .; d_call: .; v_call: TRBV28; j_call: TRBJ1-2; cdr3_aa: CASSLAGGAVTNYGYTF; cdr3_nt: TGTGCCAGCAGTTTAGCCGGCGGGGCAGTAACTAACTATGGCTACACCTTC
clone_size: .; d_call: TRBD1; v_call: TRBV7-9; j_call: TRBJ1-2; cdr3_aa: CASSPSAAGGPFNYGYTF; cdr3_nt: TGTGCCAGCAGCCCATCGGCGGCAGGGGGCCCCTTTAACTATGGCTACACCTTC
clone_size: .; d_call: .; v_call: TRBV28; j_call: TRBJ1-3; cdr3_aa: CASTPFSGNTIYF; cdr3_nt: TGTGCCAGCACACCGTTCTCTGGAAACACCATATATTTT
clone_size: once; d_call: .; v_call: TRBV7-9; j_call: TRBJ2-7; cdr3_aa: CASSLSGYEQYF; cdr3_nt: TGTGCCAGCAGCTTATCCGGTTACGAGCAGTACTTC
clone_size: .; d_call: TRBD1; v_call: TRBV7-9; j_call: TRBJ2-3; cdr3_aa: CASSLGPGGGDTQYF; cdr3_nt: TGTGCCAGCAGTCTCGGCCCAGGGGGTGGAGATACGCAGTATTTT
clone_size: .; d_call: TRBD2; v_call: TRBV9; j_call: TRBJ2-1; cdr3_aa: CASSGGGASYNEQFF; cdr3_nt: TGTGCCAGCAGCGGCGGGGGAGCGTCCTACAATGAGCAGTTCTTC
clone_size: .; d_call: .; v_call: TRBV5-4; j_call: TRBJ2-7; cdr3_aa: CASSRGDGYEQYF; cdr3_nt: TGTGCCAGCAGCCGAGGGGATGGGTACGAGCAGTACTTC
clone_size: .; d_call: .; v_call: TRBV2; j_call: TRBJ2-1; cdr3_aa: CASSESPPYNEQFF; cdr3_nt: TGTGCCAGCAGTGAATCCCCTCCCTACAATGAGCAGTTCTTC
clone_size: .; d_call: .; v_call: TRBV19; j_call: TRBJ2-1; cdr3_aa: CASSIGPKPYNEQFF; cdr3_nt: TGTGCCAGTAGTATAGGTCCCAAACCCTACAATGAGCAGTTCTTC
clone_size: .; d_call: TRBD1; v_call: TRBV2; j_call: TRBJ1-1; cdr3_aa: CASERDRGGNTEAFF; cdr3_nt: TGTGCCAGCGAGAGGGACAGGGGCGGTAACACTGAAGCTTTCTTT
clone_size: .; d_call: .; v_call: TRBV7-5; j_call: TRBJ1-1; cdr3_aa: CARRNTEAFF; cdr3_nt: TGTGCCCGCAGGAACACTGAAGCTTTCTTT
clone_size: .; d_call: .; v_call: TRBV27; j_call: TRBJ2-3; cdr3_aa: CASSSRDGVTDTQYF; cdr3_nt: TGTGCCAGCAGTTCCCGGGACGGAGTCACAGATACGCAGTATTTT
clone_size: .; d_call: .; v_call: TRBV18; j_call: TRBJ2-7; cdr3_aa: CASSPQRQGSSYEQYF; cdr3_nt: TGTGCCAGCTCACCACAGAGGCAGGGCAGCTCCTACGAGCAGTACTTC
clone_size: .; d_call: TRBD2; v_call: TRBV5-1; j_call: TRBJ2-1; cdr3_aa: CASSLAPGSGRSINEQFF; cdr3_nt: TGCGCCAGCAGCTTGGCCCCTGGTAGCGGGAGGTCAATCAATGAGCAGTTCTTC
clone_size: few; d_call: .; v_call: TRBV28; j_call: TRBJ2-7; cdr3_aa: CASSLKQYF; cdr3_nt: TGTGCCAGCAGTTTAAAGCAGTACTTC
clone_size: .; d_call: TRBD2; v_call: TRBV5-1; j_call: TRBJ2-2; cdr3_aa: CASSPSGSGRLSTGELFF; cdr3_nt: TGCGCCAGCAGCCCGTCTGGTAGCGGGAGGCTTTCCACCGGGGAGCTGTTTTTT
clone_size: .; d_call: .; v_call: TRBV12-5; j_call: TRBJ1-1; cdr3_aa: CASGSWETNTEAFF; cdr3_nt: TGTGCTAGTGGTTCGTGGGAGACGAACACTGAAGCTTTCTTT
clone_size: .; d_call: TRBD2; v_call: TRBV11-2; j_call: TRBJ2-7; cdr3_aa: CASSSAGLAGYEQYF; cdr3_nt: TGTGCCAGCAGCTCAGCCGGACTAGCGGGCTACGAGCAGTACTTC
clone_size: .; d_call: .; v_call: TRBV5-1; j_call: TRBJ2-7; cdr3_aa: CASSRGVTRTYEQYF; cdr3_nt: TGCGCCAGCAGCCGCGGTGTAACACGGACCTACGAGCAGTACTTC
clone_size: .; d_call: TRBD2; v_call: TRBV10-3; j_call: TRBJ2-1; cdr3_aa: CAISERVGRGTYNEQFF; cdr3_nt: TGTGCCATCAGTGAGAGGGTCGGGCGGGGGACCTACAATGAGCAGTTCTTC
clone_size: once; d_call: TRBD2; v_call: TRBV3-1/TRBV3-2; j_call: TRBJ2-7; cdr3_aa: CASSRELGRPYEQYF; cdr3_nt: TGTGCCAGCAGCCGGGAGCTCGGGAGGCCCTACGAGCAGTACTTC
clone_size: .; d_call: .; v_call: TRBV19; j_call: TRBJ1-4; cdr3_aa: CASSPSFTGLGKLFF; cdr3_nt: TGTGCCAGTAGTCCCTCATTCACAGGGTTAGGAAAACTGTTTTTT
clone_size: .; d_call: .; v_call: TRBV28; j_call: TRBJ2-7; cdr3_aa: CASSGVAQYYEQYF; cdr3_nt: TGTGCCAGCTCAGGGGTAGCACAATACTACGAGCAGTACTTC
clone_size: .; d_call: TRBD1; v_call: TRBV19; j_call: TRBJ2-1; cdr3_aa: CASSKNRGPYNEQFF; cdr3_nt: TGTGCCAGTAGTAAAAACAGGGGCCCCTACAATGAGCAGTTCTTC
clone_size: .; d_call: .; v_call: TRBV10-3; j_call: TRBJ2-6; cdr3_aa: CAISDRFSGANVLTF; cdr3_nt: TGTGCCATCAGTGACAGGTTCTCTGGGGCCAACGTCCTGACTTTC
clone_size: .; d_call: .; v_call: TRBV5-1; j_call: TRBJ2-2; cdr3_aa: CASSLESSTGELFF; cdr3_nt: TGCGCCAGCAGCTTGGAGTCTAGCACCGGGGAGCTGTTTTTT
clone_size: .; d_call: .; v_call: TRBV1; j_call: TRBJ2-7; cdr3_aa: CTSSQTGPILYEQYF; cdr3_nt: TGCACCAGCAGCCAGACAGGGCCTATCCTATACGAGCAGTACTTC
clone_size: .; d_call: TRBD1; v_call: TRBV5-1; j_call: TRBJ1-1; cdr3_aa: CASSLETGRDTEAFF; cdr3_nt: TGCGCCAGCAGCTTGGAGACAGGGAGGGACACTGAAGCTTTCTTT